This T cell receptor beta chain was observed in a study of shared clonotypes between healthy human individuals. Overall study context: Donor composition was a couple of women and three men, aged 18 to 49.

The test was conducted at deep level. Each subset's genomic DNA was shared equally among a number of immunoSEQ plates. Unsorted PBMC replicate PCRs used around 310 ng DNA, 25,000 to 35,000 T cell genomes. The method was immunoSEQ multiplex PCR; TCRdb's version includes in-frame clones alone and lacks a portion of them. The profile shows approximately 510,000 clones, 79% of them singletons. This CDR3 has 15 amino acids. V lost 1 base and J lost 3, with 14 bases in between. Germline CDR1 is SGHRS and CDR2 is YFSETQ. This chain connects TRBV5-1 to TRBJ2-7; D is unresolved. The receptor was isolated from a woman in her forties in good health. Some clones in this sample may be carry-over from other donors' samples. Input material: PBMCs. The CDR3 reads CASSLPGSPSYEQYF. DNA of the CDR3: TGCGCCAGCAGCTTGCCCGGCAGTCCAAGCTACGAGCAGTACTTC.